The T cell receptor beta chain under discussion was sequenced for a study of OX40 agonist ivuxolimab in advanced cancers. Turning to the study itself: Patients were treated with ivuxolimab, an agonistic anti-OX40 (CD134) antibody. Patients were under 90% male with ages roughly 20 to 80, mean about 65. Notes on the study in general: Mean expanded clone counts were higher in CD8+ than CD4+ T cells. Clonal expansion by week 6 occurred in CD4+ and CD8+ blood T cells (at 0.1 to 3.0 mg/kg).

TCRdb's copy holds only in-frame clones and misses some; the assay was immunoSEQ multiplex PCR. The data contain tens of thousands of clones, roughly 79% of them singletons. With respect to this clone: Its antigen is unknown.

The length of the CDR3 is 15 residues. From germline, CDR1 is MNHEY and CDR2 SVGAGI. Losses at the gene ends were 0 bases for V and 8 bases for J; bases not matched to a gene: 5. The material sequenced was CD4+ or CD8+ T cells sorted from blood, taken in a trial of the OX40 agonist ivuxolimab. The V gene is TRBV6-5, the J gene TRBJ1-4; 8 bases match TRBD1. The sequence came from an adult with an advanced solid tumor such as melanoma, head and neck, liver or kidney cancer. CDR3 nucleotides: TGTGCCAGCAGTTACTCGACAGGGGTGGACGAAAAACTGTTTTTT. Translating it yields CASSYSTGVDEKLFF.